This T cell receptor beta chain was identified during a study of blood T cell repertoires in COVID-19. As for the study in general: COVID-19 samples collected from the United States, Italy and Spain covered acute and convalescent phases. In each case, the material was cDNA or gDNA derived from T cells, B-cell-depleted T cells, or PBMCs.

Per the original methods: Amplification of reference gene primers provided the estimated nucleated cell counts. Clones were read by immunoSEQ multiplex PCR, and TCRdb kept only the in-frame ones, dropping some. That table supplies the V and J calls and clone size; D and trimming were determined from the DNA. Among 170,000 or so clones, more than 75% were seen once, and the ten largest hold 0.8% to 1%. CDR3 size: 16 residues. Germline-derived CDR1 and CDR2 are MNHEY and SMNVEV (reference sequence). Trimming took off 8 bases at V and 2 bases at J, with 21 bases between the two ends. The specimen was peripheral blood. This clonotype was sampled from a woman aged 18-29 years who had recovered from COVID-19. The genes are TRBV27 and TRBJ1-2; weak D call: TRBD1 (5 bases). DNA of the CDR3: TGTGCCAGCCGAACATTTGGGGGGAATTTCAACTATGGCTACACCTTC. It specifies CASRTFGGNFNYGYTF.